These T cell receptor beta chains were read from a single sample in a study of cytomegalovirus exposure and HLA in healthy donors. The assay was immunoSEQ multiplex PCR, and TCRdb's table has in-frame clones only and misses some. This repertoire shows some 150,000 clones, around 68% found once; its top ten account for about 3.2%. Sample: PBMCs. Source of these receptors: a man in his forties in good health and CMV-seronegative. CDR3s include the opening cysteine and the closing phenylalanine or tryptophan. D genes are given only for firm matches. Expanded clones are given a class, and other clones once, few, many or no size at all.

abundance: once
d_gene: -
v_gene: TRBV29-1
j_gene: TRBJ1-1
len: 13
CDR3nt: TGCAGCGTTAAGAGGGATGAGGGCACTGAAGCTTTCTTT
CDR3aa: CSVKRDEGTEAFF

abundance: -
d_gene: TRBD1
v_gene: TRBV19
j_gene: TRBJ1-4
len: 15
CDR3nt: TGTGCCAGTAGTATAGGTGCAGGGGGCTCTGAAAAACTGTTTTTT
CDR3aa: CASSIGAGGSEKLFF

abundance: once
d_gene: -
v_gene: TRBV7-9
j_gene: TRBJ2-1
len: 14
CDR3nt: TGTGCCAGCAGTTGGGCAGGGACCTACAATGAGCAGTTCTTC
CDR3aa: CASSWAGTYNEQFF

abundance: -
d_gene: TRBD1
v_gene: TRBV7-8
j_gene: TRBJ1-2
len: 14
CDR3nt: TGTGCCAGCAGCTTAGGGACAGGGACGGATGGCTACACCTTC
CDR3aa: CASSLGTGTDGYTF

abundance: -
d_gene: -
v_gene: TRBV7-9
j_gene: TRBJ1-4
len: 17
CDR3nt: TGTGCCAGCAGCTTAAGTGAGGGAGGGCGGGAGCGAGTAAAACTGTTTTTT
CDR3aa: CASSLSEGGRERVKLFF

abundance: -
d_gene: TRBD1
v_gene: TRBV19
j_gene: TRBJ2-5
len: 15
CDR3nt: TGTGCCAGTAGACCGGGACAGGCTCCCGTGGAGACCCAGTACTTC
CDR3aa: CASRPGQAPVETQYF

abundance: -
d_gene: -
v_gene: TRBV5-1
j_gene: TRBJ1-4
len: 13
CDR3nt: TGCGCCAGCAGTGCGGGCCGATATGAAAAACTGTTTTTT
CDR3aa: CASSAGRYEKLFF

abundance: once
d_gene: -
v_gene: TRBV19
j_gene: TRBJ1-5
len: 16
CDR3nt: TGTGCCAGTAGTATACCAGGGGTTAGGGTCAATCAGCCCCAGCATTTT
CDR3aa: CASSIPGVRVNQPQHF

abundance: -
d_gene: TRBD2
v_gene: TRBV9
j_gene: TRBJ2-2
len: 16
CDR3nt: TGTGCCAGCAGCGCCGGGACTAGCGGGAGCGGCGGGGAGCTGTTTTTT
CDR3aa: CASSAGTSGSGGELFF

abundance: -
d_gene: -
v_gene: TRBV5-1
j_gene: TRBJ1-2
len: 15
CDR3nt: TGCGCCAGCAGCTTGGCCCGGGAGAGGGGCTATGGCTACACCTTC
CDR3aa: CASSLARERGYGYTF

abundance: -
d_gene: TRBD1
v_gene: TRBV9
j_gene: TRBJ2-7
len: 15
CDR3nt: TGTGCCAGCAGCCCGGGGGACAGGGGGGTCTACGAGCAGTACTTC
CDR3aa: CASSPGDRGVYEQYF

abundance: -
d_gene: TRBD1
v_gene: TRBV27
j_gene: TRBJ2-2
len: 17
CDR3nt: TGTGCCAGCAGTTTAGTCAGACAGGGTGGTAAGCCCGGGGAGCTGTTTTTT
CDR3aa: CASSLVRQGGKPGELFF

abundance: -
d_gene: -
v_gene: TRBV5-1
j_gene: TRBJ2-4
len: 10
CDR3nt: TGCGCCAGCAGAGGGACAATTCAGTACTTC
CDR3aa: CASRGTIQYF

abundance: -
d_gene: TRBD1
v_gene: TRBV30
j_gene: TRBJ2-7
len: 13
CDR3nt: TGTGCCTGGAGTCCCTCCGGGACAGGGGGCAATGTCTTC
CDR3aa: CAWSPSGTGGNVF

abundance: -
d_gene: -
v_gene: TRBV10-3
j_gene: TRBJ2-7
len: 11
CDR3nt: TGTGCCATCCGCGGAGAACTAGAACAGTACTTC
CDR3aa: CAIRGELEQYF

abundance: -
d_gene: -
v_gene: TRBV14
j_gene: TRBJ2-5
len: 18
CDR3nt: TGTGCCAGCAGCCAAGAGGGACTCGGGGACGCCTACCAAGAGACCCAGTACTTC
CDR3aa: CASSQEGLGDAYQETQYF

abundance: -
d_gene: -
v_gene: TRBV11-2
j_gene: TRBJ1-2
len: 15
CDR3nt: TGTGCCAGCAGCTTAGATCGACAAGCTAACTATGGCTACACCTTC
CDR3aa: CASSLDRQANYGYTF

abundance: few
d_gene: -
v_gene: TRBV6-6
j_gene: TRBJ2-7
len: 12
CDR3nt: TGTGCCAGCAGTTCCAGCTCCTACGAGCAGTACTTC
CDR3aa: CASSSSSYEQYF

abundance: -
d_gene: -
v_gene: TRBV25-1
j_gene: TRBJ2-7
len: 17
CDR3nt: TGTGCCAGCAGTGAAAGTGGCGCAGGGCCGAGCTCCTACGAGCAGTACTTC
CDR3aa: CASSESGAGPSSYEQYF

abundance: -
d_gene: TRBD2
v_gene: TRBV30
j_gene: TRBJ2-1
len: 16
CDR3nt: TGTGCCTGGAGTGGGAACTGGCGGGAGGGCTTTAATGAGCAGTTCTTC
CDR3aa: CAWSGNWREGFNEQFF

abundance: -
d_gene: -
v_gene: TRBV5-6
j_gene: TRBJ2-3
len: 13
CDR3nt: TGTGCCAGCAGCCTCGGGGTGGGAGATACGCAGTATTTT
CDR3aa: CASSLGVGDTQYF

abundance: -
d_gene: -
v_gene: TRBV19
j_gene: TRBJ1-4
len: 15
CDR3nt: TGTGCCAGTAGTGTACAGGCTGCAACTAATGAAAAACTGTTTTTT
CDR3aa: CASSVQAATNEKLFF

abundance: few
d_gene: TRBD1
v_gene: TRBV9
j_gene: TRBJ1-1
len: 15
CDR3nt: TGTGCCAGCAGCTTCGGGACAGGGGGCGACACTGAAGCTTTCTTT
CDR3aa: CASSFGTGGDTEAFF

abundance: -
d_gene: TRBD2
v_gene: TRBV5-1
j_gene: TRBJ2-1
len: 17
CDR3nt: TGCGCCAGCAGCCCGTGGACTAGCGGGGGGACTAACAATGAGCAGTTCTTC
CDR3aa: CASSPWTSGGTNNEQFF

abundance: -
d_gene: -
v_gene: TRBV19
j_gene: TRBJ2-2
len: 13
CDR3nt: TGTGCCAGTAGCCCTACGGGAGTCGGGGAGCTGTTTTTT
CDR3aa: CASSPTGVGELFF

abundance: -
d_gene: -
v_gene: TRBV5-5
j_gene: TRBJ1-5
len: 15
CDR3nt: TGTGCCAGCAGCTTGGGGAGTACGGGCAATCAGCCCCAGCATTTT
CDR3aa: CASSLGSTGNQPQHF

abundance: -
d_gene: TRBD2
v_gene: TRBV28
j_gene: TRBJ2-1
len: 16
CDR3nt: TGTGCCAGCAGTATCGTACAGCGGGGCGGTTACAATGAGCAGTTCTTC
CDR3aa: CASSIVQRGGYNEQFF

abundance: once
d_gene: -
v_gene: TRBV19
j_gene: TRBJ2-1
len: 17
CDR3nt: TGTGCCAGTAGTCCCGCAACTCTAGCCTTTTCCTACAATGAGCAGTTCTTC
CDR3aa: CASSPATLAFSYNEQFF

abundance: -
d_gene: -
v_gene: TRBV18
j_gene: TRBJ1-6
len: 15
CDR3nt: TGTGCCAGCTCACCTTCTGGGCCAGGCAATTCACCCCTCCACTTT
CDR3aa: CASSPSGPGNSPLHF

abundance: -
d_gene: TRBD1
v_gene: TRBV11-2
j_gene: TRBJ2-5
len: 15
CDR3nt: TGTGCCAGCAGCACCCGGGACAGGGGAGGAGAGACCCAGTACTTC
CDR3aa: CASSTRDRGGETQYF

abundance: few
d_gene: -
v_gene: TRBV27
j_gene: TRBJ1-2
len: 12
CDR3nt: TGTGCCAGCAGTTTCGGAGGTGTCGGCTACACCTTC
CDR3aa: CASSFGGVGYTF

abundance: -
d_gene: -
v_gene: TRBV5-1
j_gene: TRBJ1-6
len: 14
CDR3nt: TGCGCCAGCAGCTTGGGGGACACGGGCTCACCCCTCCACTTT
CDR3aa: CASSLGDTGSPLHF

abundance: -
d_gene: -
v_gene: TRBV19
j_gene: TRBJ1-2
len: 13
CDR3nt: TGTGCCAGTAGTATAGGCCGGGAGAGGGGCTACACCTTC
CDR3aa: CASSIGRERGYTF

abundance: -
d_gene: -
v_gene: TRBV9
j_gene: TRBJ2-7
len: 15
CDR3nt: TGTGCCAGCAGCGTAGACCCCAACAGAGTCGCCGGGCAGTACTTC
CDR3aa: CASSVDPNRVAGQYF

abundance: -
d_gene: TRBD1
v_gene: TRBV30
j_gene: TRBJ1-2
len: 15
CDR3nt: TGTGCCTGGAGCCTAGGGGGACAGTTAGTCTATGGCTACACCTTC
CDR3aa: CAWSLGGQLVYGYTF

abundance: few
d_gene: TRBD2
v_gene: TRBV5-4
j_gene: TRBJ2-3
len: 15
CDR3nt: TGTGCCAGCAGCCGGGGACTAGCGGGCACAGATACGCAGTATTTT
CDR3aa: CASSRGLAGTDTQYF

abundance: -
d_gene: -
v_gene: TRBV19
j_gene: TRBJ2-2
len: 15
CDR3nt: TGTGCCAGTAGTATGAATGGTGTTAGTACCGGGGAGCTGTTTTTT
CDR3aa: CASSMNGVSTGELFF

abundance: -
d_gene: -
v_gene: TRBV5-5
j_gene: TRBJ2-3
len: 16
CDR3nt: TGTGCCAGCAGCTCAGGCCTTGGGTCTGGCACAGATACGCAGTATTTT
CDR3aa: CASSSGLGSGTDTQYF

abundance: few
d_gene: -
v_gene: TRBV5-4
j_gene: TRBJ1-2
len: 16
CDR3nt: TGTGCCAGCAGCTTGGTGGGGCAGACCCTCCGCAGTGGCTACACCTTC
CDR3aa: CASSLVGQTLRSGYTF

abundance: -
d_gene: -
v_gene: TRBV5-4
j_gene: TRBJ1-1
len: 16
CDR3nt: TGTGCCAGCAGCTTAGCGGAACCCATACAGGGCAGGGAAGCTTTCTTT
CDR3aa: CASSLAEPIQGREAFF

abundance: -
d_gene: TRBD2
v_gene: TRBV7-9
j_gene: TRBJ2-7
len: 18
CDR3nt: TGTGCCAGCAGCTTTTCCGGGACTAGCGGGAGGAGTCGGGACGAGCAGTACTTC
CDR3aa: CASSFSGTSGRSRDEQYF

abundance: -
d_gene: -
v_gene: TRBV19
j_gene: TRBJ1-4
len: 14
CDR3nt: TGTGCCAGTAGCACCAGGGGTCTAGGTGAAAAACTGTTTTTT
CDR3aa: CASSTRGLGEKLFF

abundance: few
d_gene: -
v_gene: TRBV10-3
j_gene: TRBJ1-5
len: 14
CDR3nt: TGTGCCACCACGGGACAAGGGAACCATCAGCCCCAGCATTTT
CDR3aa: CATTGQGNHQPQHF

abundance: -
d_gene: -
v_gene: TRBV6-1
j_gene: TRBJ1-5
len: 13
CDR3nt: TGTGCCAGCAGTGCCGAGCAGGGACAGCCCCAGCATTTT
CDR3aa: CASSAEQGQPQHF

abundance: -
d_gene: -
v_gene: TRBV18
j_gene: TRBJ2-1
len: 12
CDR3nt: TGTGCCAGCTCACCGGAGTACAATGAGCAGTTCTTC
CDR3aa: CASSPEYNEQFF

abundance: -
d_gene: TRBD2
v_gene: TRBV10-3
j_gene: TRBJ2-2
len: 15
CDR3nt: TGTGCCATCAACCGACTAGCGGGGCAGCCCGGGGAGCTGTTTTTT
CDR3aa: CAINRLAGQPGELFF

abundance: -
d_gene: TRBD2
v_gene: TRBV5-4
j_gene: TRBJ2-7
len: 17
CDR3nt: TGTGCCAGCAGACCACGGATAGCGGGAGGGATGGCCTACGAGCAGTACTTC
CDR3aa: CASRPRIAGGMAYEQYF

abundance: -
d_gene: -
v_gene: TRBV7-8
j_gene: TRBJ1-6
len: 15
CDR3nt: TGTGCCAGCAGCTTAGCGGACTCCGTAATTTCACCCCTCCACTTT
CDR3aa: CASSLADSVISPLHF